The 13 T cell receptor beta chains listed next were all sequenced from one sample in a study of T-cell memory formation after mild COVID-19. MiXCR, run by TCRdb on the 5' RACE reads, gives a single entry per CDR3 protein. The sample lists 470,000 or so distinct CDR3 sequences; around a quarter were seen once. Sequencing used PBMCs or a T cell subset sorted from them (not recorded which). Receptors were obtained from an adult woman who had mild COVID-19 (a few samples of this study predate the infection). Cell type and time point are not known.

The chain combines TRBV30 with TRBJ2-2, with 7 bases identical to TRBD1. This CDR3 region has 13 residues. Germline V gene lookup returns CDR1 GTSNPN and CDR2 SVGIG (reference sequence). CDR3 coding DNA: TGTGCGCGTCGACAGGGTGGTTCCGGGGAGCTGTTTTTT. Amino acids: CARRQGGSGELFF.

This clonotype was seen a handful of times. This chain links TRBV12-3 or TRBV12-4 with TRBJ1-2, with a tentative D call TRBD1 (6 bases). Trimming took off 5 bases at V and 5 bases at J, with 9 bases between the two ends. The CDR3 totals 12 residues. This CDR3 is CASSMTGYGYTF. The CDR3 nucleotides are TGTGCCAGCAGTATGACAGGATATGGCTACACCTTC.

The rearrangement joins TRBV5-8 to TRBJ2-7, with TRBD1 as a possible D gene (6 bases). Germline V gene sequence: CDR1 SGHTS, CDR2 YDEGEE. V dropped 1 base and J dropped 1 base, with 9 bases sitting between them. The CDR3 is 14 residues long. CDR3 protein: CASSLRQASYEQYF. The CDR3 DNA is TGTGCCAGCAGCTTGAGACAGGCATCCTACGAGCAGTACTTC.

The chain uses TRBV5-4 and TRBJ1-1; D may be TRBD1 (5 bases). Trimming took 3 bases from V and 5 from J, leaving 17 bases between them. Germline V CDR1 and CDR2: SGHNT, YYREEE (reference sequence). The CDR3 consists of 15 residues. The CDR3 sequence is CASSSYGGIGTEAFF. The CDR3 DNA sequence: TGTGCCAGCAGCTCTTACGGGGGAATAGGGACTGAAGCTTTCTTT.

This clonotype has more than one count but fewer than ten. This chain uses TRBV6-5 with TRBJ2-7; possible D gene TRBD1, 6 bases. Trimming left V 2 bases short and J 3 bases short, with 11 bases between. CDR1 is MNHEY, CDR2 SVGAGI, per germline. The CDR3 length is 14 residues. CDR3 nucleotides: TGTGCCAGCAGTTACGCGGACAGCTACTACGAGCAGTACTTC. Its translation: CASSYADSYYEQYF.

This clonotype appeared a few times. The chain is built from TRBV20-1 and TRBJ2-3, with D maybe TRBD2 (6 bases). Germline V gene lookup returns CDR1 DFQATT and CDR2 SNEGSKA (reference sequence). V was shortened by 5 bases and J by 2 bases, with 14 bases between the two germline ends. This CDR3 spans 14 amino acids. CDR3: CSAAGPDYTDTQYF. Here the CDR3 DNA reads TGCAGTGCTGCCGGGCCGGACTACACAGATACGCAGTATTTT.

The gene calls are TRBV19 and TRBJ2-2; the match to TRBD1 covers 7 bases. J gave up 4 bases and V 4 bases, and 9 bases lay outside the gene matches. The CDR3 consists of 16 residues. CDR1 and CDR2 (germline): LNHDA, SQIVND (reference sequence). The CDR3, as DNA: TGTGCCAGTAGTACTCCGACAGGGCGCGTCACCGGGGAGCTGTTTTTT. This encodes CASSTPTGRVTGELFF. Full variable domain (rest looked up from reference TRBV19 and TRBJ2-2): DGGITQSPKYLFRKEGQNVTLSCEQNLNHDAMYWYRQDPGQGLRLIYYSQIVNDFQKGDIAEGYSVSREKKESFPLTVTSAQKNPTAFYLCASSTPTGRVTGELFFGEGSRLTVL.

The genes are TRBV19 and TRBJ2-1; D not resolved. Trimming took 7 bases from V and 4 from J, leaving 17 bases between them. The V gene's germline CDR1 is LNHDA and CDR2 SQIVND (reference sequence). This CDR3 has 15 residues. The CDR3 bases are TGTGCCAGTACCCCTAGAATGACTTTTTACAATGAGCAGTTCTTC. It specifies CASTPRMTFYNEQFF.

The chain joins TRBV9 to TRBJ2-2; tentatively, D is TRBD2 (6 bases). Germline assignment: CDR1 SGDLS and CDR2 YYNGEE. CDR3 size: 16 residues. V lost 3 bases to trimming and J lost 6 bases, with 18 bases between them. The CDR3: CASSATGGLRSGELFF. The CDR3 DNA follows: TGTGCCAGCAGCGCTACCGGGGGACTTAGATCCGGGGAGCTGTTTTTT.

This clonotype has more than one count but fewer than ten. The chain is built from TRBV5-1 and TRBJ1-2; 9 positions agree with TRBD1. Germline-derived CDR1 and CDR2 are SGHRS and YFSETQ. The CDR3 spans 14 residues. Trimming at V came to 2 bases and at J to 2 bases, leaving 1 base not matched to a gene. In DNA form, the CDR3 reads TGCGCCAGCAGCTTAGGACAGGGGAACTATGGCTACACCTTC. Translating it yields CASSLGQGNYGYTF. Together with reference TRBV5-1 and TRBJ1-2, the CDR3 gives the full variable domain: KAGVTQTPRYLIKTRGQQVTLSCSPISGHRSVSWYQQTPGQGLQFLFEYFSETQRNKGNFPGRFSGRQFSNSRSEMNVSTLELGDSALYLCASSLGQGNYGYTFGSGTRLTVV.

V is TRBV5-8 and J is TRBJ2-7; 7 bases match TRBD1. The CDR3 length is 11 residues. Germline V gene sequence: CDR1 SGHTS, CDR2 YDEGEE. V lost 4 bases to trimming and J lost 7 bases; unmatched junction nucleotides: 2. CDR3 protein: CASSPTGEQYF. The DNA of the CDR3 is TGTGCCAGCAGCCCGACAGGGGAGCAGTACTTC.

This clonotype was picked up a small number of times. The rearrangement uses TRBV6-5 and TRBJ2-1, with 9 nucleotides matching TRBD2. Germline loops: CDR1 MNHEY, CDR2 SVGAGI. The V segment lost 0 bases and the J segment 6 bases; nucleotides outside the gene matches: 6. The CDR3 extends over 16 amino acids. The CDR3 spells CASSYSGTSSSNEQFF. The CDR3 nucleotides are TGTGCCAGCAGTTACTCCGGGACTAGCTCGTCCAATGAGCAGTTCTTC.

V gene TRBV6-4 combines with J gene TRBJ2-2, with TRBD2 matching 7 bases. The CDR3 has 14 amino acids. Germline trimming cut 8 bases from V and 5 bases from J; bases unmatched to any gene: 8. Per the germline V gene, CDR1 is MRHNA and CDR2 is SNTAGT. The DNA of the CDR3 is TGTGCCAGCGCCGAGGGCGGGAGTACCGGGGAGCTGTTTTTT. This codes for CASAEGGSTGELFF.